The 31 T cell receptor beta chains below were found in one sample sequenced in a study of T cell responses to AZD1222 COVID-19 vaccine (dated by TCRdb to the early 2020s). The library was obtained by the immunoSEQ multiplex PCR assay. As stored in TCRdb, this immuneACCESS dataset retains in-frame rearrangements with V and J assigned. A fraction of the clones does not appear; measured against another copy, unresolved V genes explain less than half of the discrepancy, and the remainder lacks a known reason. This sample comprises 100,000 to 150,000 clones, 84% of them detected only once. About 29% of the sample is in the top ten clones. The time point label, as the study defines it: about 28 days (+/-7) after the second vaccine dose. The specimen was peripheral blood, collected 28 days after the second AZD1222 dose. These receptors all come from an adult who received the AZD1222 COVID-19 vaccine.

The chain combines TRBV10-3 with TRBJ1-2, with TRBD1 identical over 8 bases. V lost 7 bases, J lost 6 bases, and 13 bases stayed unmatched. The CDR3 spans 15 residues. CDR1 and CDR2 (germline): ENHRY, SYGVKD. The CDR3 here is CAITTGGQEKDGYTF. CDR3 nucleotides: TGTGCCATCACCACCGGGGGACAGGAGAAGGATGGCTACACCTTC.

The chain recombines TRBV2 with TRBJ2-7, with D unclear. Germline lookup yields CDR1 SNHLY and CDR2 FYNNEI. The CDR3 runs to 12 residues. Trimming shortened V by 7 bases and J by 3 bases, and 10 bases separated the two germline ends. CDR3 sequence: CASKRQVYEQYF. The CDR3 nucleotides read TGTGCCAGCAAACGGCAGGTCTACGAGCAGTACTTC.

The gene calls are TRBV18 and TRBJ1-1; no definite D call. The V gene's germline CDR1 is KGHSH and CDR2 LQKENI. With 0 bases removed from V and 7 bases from J, the gap between germline ends came to 12 bases. The length of the CDR3 is 14 residues. CDR3 loop: CASSPPKAGGEAFF. The CDR3 DNA sequence: TGTGCCAGCTCACCACCAAAGGCGGGAGGTGAAGCTTTCTTT.

The table lists this clone with a few counts. The V and J genes are TRBV6-5 and TRBJ1-2; D is undetermined. Per the germline V gene, CDR1 is MNHEY and CDR2 is SVGAGI. The CDR3 is 13 residues long. The V and J ends lost 11 bases and 1 base respectively, with 14 bases between them. CDR3 nucleotides: TGTGCCGCCAATCTTGGATTTAACTATGGCTACACCTTC. Residues: CAANLGFNYGYTF.

The V call is TRBV7-2, the J call TRBJ1-6; a weak D match, TRBD1 (6 bases). Germline CDR1 is SGHTA and CDR2 is FQGNSA. V shed 6 bases and J shed 10 bases, with 16 bases lying between them. This CDR3 spans 14 amino acids. CDR3 loop: CASRFGGGESPLHF. The CDR3 region has the DNA TGTGCCAGCAGATTCGGGGGGGGCGAGTCACCCCTCCACTTT.

The rearrangement joins TRBV12-3 or TRBV12-4 to TRBJ2-2; no clear D. The V and J ends lost 8 bases and 6 bases respectively, with 10 bases between them. The CDR3 contains 12 residues. This chain's CDR3 is CASQPWAGELFF. The DNA for the CDR3 is TGTGCCAGCCAACCTTGGGCCGGGGAGCTGTTTTTT.

The chain carries TRBV6-5 and TRBJ2-7, with D perhaps matching TRBD2 (6 bases). V lost 0 bases and J lost 3, with 12 bases in between. Per germline, CDR1 MNHEY and CDR2 SVGAGI. This CDR3 has 15 residues. The chain's CDR3 is CASSYSGGVRYEQYF. In DNA, the CDR3 is TGTGCCAGCAGTTACTCGGGCGGGGTACGCTACGAGCAGTACTTC.

The rearrangement joins TRBV27 to TRBJ2-7; 9 nucleotides agree with TRBD1. With 8 bases clipped from V and 7 bases from J, the junction kept 9 bases outside the gene matches. The germline CDR1 and CDR2 sequences are MNHEY and SMNVEV (reference sequence). The CDR3 runs to 13 residues. The CDR3 region has the DNA TGTGCCAGCCGACAGGGGGGGAATTGGGAGCAGTACTTC. It encodes CASRQGGNWEQYF.

The rearrangement uses TRBV20-1 and TRBJ1-1; D perhaps matches TRBD1 (5 bases). From germline, CDR1 is DFQATT and CDR2 SNEGSKA (reference sequence). V gave up 3 bases and J gave up 5 bases, with 16 bases separating them. This CDR3 has 14 residues. CDR3 DNA: TGCAGTGCTAGTTTAATAGGGGTGGGGACTGAAGCTTTCTTT. Translating gives CSASLIGVGTEAFF.

The chain uses TRBV5-5 and TRBJ1-4; D remains ambiguous. Trimming took off 2 bases at V and 4 bases at J, with 6 bases between the two ends. This CDR3 is built from 13 residues. CDR1 is SGHKS and CDR2 is YYEKEE in the germline V gene (reference sequence). The CDR3 DNA sequence: TGTGCCAGCAGCTTTCCGGGTAATGAAAAACTGTTTTTT. It translates to CASSFPGNEKLFF. The whole variable domain, filled in from reference TRBV5-5 and TRBJ1-4, reads DAGVTQSPTHLIKTRGQQVTLRCSPISGHKSVSWYQQVLGQGPQFIFQYYEKEERGRGNFPDRFSARQFPNYSSELNVNALLLGDSALYLCASSFPGNEKLFFGSGTQLSVL.

V usage is TRBV6-5 and J usage is TRBJ2-3; 13 bases agree with TRBD2. Per the germline V gene, CDR1 is MNHEY and CDR2 is SVGAGI. J was trimmed by 6 bases and V by 8 bases; bases with no gene match: 5. The CDR3 has 14 amino acids. In nucleotides, the CDR3 is TGTGCCAGCTGGACTAGCGGGGGCGGGGATACGCAGTATTTT. It specifies CASWTSGGGDTQYF.

The V and J genes are TRBV6-5 and TRBJ1-1, with D perhaps TRBD1 (5 bases). Germline V lookup: CDR1 MNHEY, CDR2 SVGAGI. V lost 8 bases and J 4 bases, leaving 17 bases between the germline ends. The CDR3 has 14 residues. CDR3 sequence: CASRSPGEVTEAFF. DNA for the CDR3: TGTGCCAGCCGGAGCCCGGGGGAGGTCACTGAAGCTTTCTTT.

The chain has TRBV9 and TRBJ2-1; D remains unclear. Germline assignment: CDR1 SGDLS and CDR2 YYNGEE. The V end was cut by 6 bases, the J end by 0 bases, with 10 bases between. The CDR3 extends over 14 amino acids. In DNA form, the CDR3 reads TGTGCCAGCACACCTATGAGCTCCTACAATGAGCAGTTCTTC. This translates into CASTPMSSYNEQFF.

This clone occurred a few times. The V gene is TRBV21-1, the J gene TRBJ2-5; no DNA check was done on the table's D call, TRBD2. TRBV21-1 is classified as a pseudogene. The CDR3 is 16 residues long. CDR3 bases: TGTGCCAGCAGCAATGGGCCTAGCGGGCGCCAAGAGACCCAGTACTTC. Translation gives CASSNGPSGRQETQYF.

The chain joins TRBV5-4 to TRBJ2-3, with 8 bases lining up with TRBD1. The V and J ends lost 4 bases and 2 bases, in that order; junction bases with no gene match: 6. The CDR3 loop spans 15 amino acids. CDR1 is SGHNT and CDR2 is YYREEE in the germline V gene (reference sequence). In nucleotides, the CDR3 is TGTGCCAGCAGCCAAGACAGGGGACTCACAGATACGCAGTATTTT. Protein product: CASSQDRGLTDTQYF.

The chain combines TRBV7-3 with TRBJ2-6; 9 positions agree with TRBD1. Germline V CDR1 and CDR2: SGHTA, FQGTGA. The CDR3 covers 16 residues. V trimming: 4 bases; J trimming: 4 bases; junction bases outside the gene matches: 5. CDR3 sequence reads: CASSWDRASGANVLTF. For the CDR3, the DNA is TGTGCCAGCAGCTGGGACAGGGCGTCCGGGGCCAACGTCCTGACTTTC.

This clone was found once. The chain recombines TRBV5-1 with TRBJ1-1; 12 nucleotides agree with TRBD1. Germline values: CDR1 SGHRS, CDR2 YFSETQ. V lost 3 bases to trimming and J lost 4 bases; unmatched junction nucleotides: 7. CDR3 size: 16 residues. CDR3 amino acids: CASSWGQGALGTEAFF. CDR3 sequence (DNA): TGCGCCAGCAGCTGGGGACAGGGGGCGCTGGGCACTGAAGCTTTCTTT.

This chain connects TRBV2 to TRBJ2-2, with TRBD1 matching over 8 bases. The CDR3 consists of 15 residues. The germline V gene has CDR1 SNHLY and CDR2 FYNNEI. Losses at the gene ends were 4 bases for V and 6 bases for J; bases not matched to a gene: 7. For the CDR3, the DNA is TGTGCCAGCAGTGGGGGACAGGTTGCCCCCGGGGAGCTGTTTTTT. Its translation is CASSGGQVAPGELFF. The complete variable domain, with remaining parts taken from reference TRBV2 and TRBJ2-2, reads EPEVTQTPSHQVTQMGQEVILRCVPISNHLYFYWYRQILGQKVEFLVSFYNNEISEKSEIFDDQFSVERPDGSNFTLKIRSTKLEDSAMYFCASSGGQVAPGELFFGEGSRLTVL.

The gene calls are TRBV18 and TRBJ2-2; D perhaps matches TRBD2 (6 bases). The ends were cut back, 4 bases at V and 3 bases at J, with 12 bases in the middle. CDR3 length: 15 residues. Germline CDR1 is KGHSH and CDR2 is LQKENI. The CDR3 is CASSRRGLHTGELFF. The DNA for the CDR3 is TGTGCCAGCTCACGCCGGGGACTCCACACCGGGGAGCTGTTTTTT.

The gene calls are TRBV23-1 and TRBJ1-1, with D possibly matching TRBD1 (5 bases). TRBV23-1 is an ORF, with its function uncertain. The CDR3 runs to 14 residues. V gave up 0 bases and J gave up 6 bases, with 11 bases separating them. The CDR3 spells CASSQSHQGSEAFF. The CDR3 region has the DNA TGCGCCAGCAGTCAATCTCATCAGGGATCTGAAGCTTTCTTT.

The rearrangement uses TRBV5-1 and TRBJ2-7; unclear D gene. Looked up from germline, CDR1 is SGHRS and CDR2 is YFSETQ. Trimming took 0 bases from V and 1 from J, leaving 8 bases between them. The CDR3 is 14 amino acids. In DNA, the CDR3 is TGCGCCAGCAGCTTGGAATCTCGGTCCTACGAGCAGTACTTC. This sequence encodes CASSLESRSYEQYF.

This rearrangement joins TRBV5-6 to TRBJ2-3; D is unresolved. In germline, CDR1 is SGHDT, CDR2 YYEEEE. The CDR3 sequence is 13 residues long. Trimming left V 4 bases short and J 4 bases short, with 10 bases between. The CDR3 sequence: CASSSRGSDTQYF. The DNA of the CDR3 is TGTGCCAGCAGCAGCCGAGGATCAGATACGCAGTATTTT.

The chain recombines TRBV3-1 (or the pseudogene TRBV3-2) with TRBJ2-2; D remains ambiguous. Germline-derived CDR1 and CDR2 are LGHDT and YNNKEL (reference sequence). CDR3 size: 14 residues. Between the trimmed V and J ends, which lost 2 bases and 0 bases, there was a span of 4 bases. The CDR3 here is CASSQYANTGELFF. DNA for the CDR3: TGTGCCAGCAGCCAATACGCGAACACCGGGGAGCTGTTTTTT.

The V and J genes are TRBV4-1 and TRBJ1-3; perhaps TRBD1 as D (5 bases). This CDR3 contains 16 residues. V dropped 1 base and J dropped 4 bases, with 14 bases sitting between them. Germline V gene sequence: CDR1 MGHRA, CDR2 YSYEKL. The DNA of the CDR3 is TGCGCCAGCAGCCAAGGCGGGGAGGGGTCCGGAAACACCATATATTTT. Translated: CASSQGGEGSGNTIYF.

This clone appeared once. The chain carries TRBV9 and TRBJ1-2, with D possibly being TRBD1 (5 bases). Germline V lookup: CDR1 SGDLS, CDR2 YYNGEE. There are 12 residues in the CDR3. V lost 3 bases and J lost 8, with 11 bases in between. The CDR3 protein is CASSARVGGYTF. CDR3 in DNA: TGTGCCAGCAGCGCCAGGGTTGGAGGCTACACCTTC.

As to this clone: Other DNA sequences from this sample encode an identical CDR3 as well. J is TRBJ2-2 and V is TRBV27; D is unresolved. Trimming took 1 base from V and 6 from J, leaving 6 bases between them. CDR3 length equals 13 residues. Germline V CDR1 and CDR2: MNHEY, SMNVEV (reference sequence). The DNA of the CDR3 is TGTGCCAGCAGTTTATGGTGGGCCGGGGAGCTGTTTTTT. This codes for CASSLWWAGELFF.

The V gene is TRBV5-1, the J gene TRBJ2-1; 9 nucleotides agree with TRBD2. Germline CDR1 and CDR2: SGHRS and YFSETQ. V was pared by 1 base and J by 9 bases, with 11 bases of the junction left unmatched. This CDR3 is 16 amino acids long. The CDR3 coding sequence is TGCGCCAGCAGCTTGTTATTTGGGGCTAGCGGGGCTGAGCAGTTCTTC. It codes for CASSLLFGASGAEQFF.

The rearrangement uses TRBV28 and TRBJ2-2, with D possibly called TRBD1 or TRBD2 (5 bases each). With 4 bases removed from V and 7 bases from J, the gap between germline ends came to 10 bases. This CDR3 has 13 amino acids. Per the germline V gene, CDR1 is MDHEN and CDR2 is SYDVKM. The CDR3 DNA follows: TGTGCCAGCAGTTCGACGGGGCTCGGGGAGCTGTTTTTT. It yields the protein CASSSTGLGELFF.

The chain carries TRBV9 and TRBJ1-1; D gene ambiguous. The V end lost 4 bases, the J end lost 5 bases, and 12 bases lay between the germline ends. Per germline, CDR1 SGDLS and CDR2 YYNGEE. This CDR3 is built from 13 residues. The CDR3 protein is CASSPHAFTEAFF. The DNA for the CDR3 is TGTGCCAGCAGCCCCCATGCATTTACTGAAGCTTTCTTT.

The sample holds one count of this clone. The J gene is TRBJ1-2, the V gene TRBV6-5; D gene unclear. The germline V and J ends were trimmed by 7 bases and 9 bases, with 21 bases remaining between them. Germline CDR1 and CDR2: MNHEY and SVGAGI. This CDR3 spans 14 amino acids. The CDR3 region has the DNA TGTGCCAGCACCGAGAACGACCGTTTCGTGCGCTACACCTTC. Translated, it gives CASTENDRFVRYTF.

This clone is a singleton in its sample. The rearrangement links TRBV7-9 to TRBJ1-6, with a tentative D call TRBD1 (5 bases). CDR1 SEHNR and CDR2 FQNEAQ come from the germline V gene (reference sequence). V lost 1 base, J lost 7 bases, and 11 bases lay in between. The CDR3 totals 15 residues. The CDR3 DNA reads TGTGCCAGCAGCTTAGGGGGCAGGGAGAATTCACCCCTCCACTTT. As protein: CASSLGGRENSPLHF.